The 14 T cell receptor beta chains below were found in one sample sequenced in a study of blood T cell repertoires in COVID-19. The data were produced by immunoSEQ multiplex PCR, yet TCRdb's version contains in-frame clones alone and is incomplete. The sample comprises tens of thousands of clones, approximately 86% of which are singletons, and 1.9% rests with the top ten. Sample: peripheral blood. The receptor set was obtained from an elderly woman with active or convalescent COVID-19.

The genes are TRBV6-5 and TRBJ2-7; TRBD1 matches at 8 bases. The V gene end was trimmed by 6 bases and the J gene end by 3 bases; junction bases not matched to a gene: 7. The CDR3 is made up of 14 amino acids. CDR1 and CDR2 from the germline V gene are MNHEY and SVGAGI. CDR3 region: CASREQGAGYEQYF. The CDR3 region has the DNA TGTGCCAGCAGGGAGCAGGGGGCTGGCTACGAGCAGTACTTC.

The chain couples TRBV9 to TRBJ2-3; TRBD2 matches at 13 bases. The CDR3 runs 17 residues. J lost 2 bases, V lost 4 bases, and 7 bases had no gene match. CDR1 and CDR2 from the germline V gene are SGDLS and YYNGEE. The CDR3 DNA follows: TGTGCCAGCAGCCCGCGGACTAGCGGGAGACTCACAGATACGCAGTATTTT. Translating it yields CASSPRTSGRLTDTQYF.

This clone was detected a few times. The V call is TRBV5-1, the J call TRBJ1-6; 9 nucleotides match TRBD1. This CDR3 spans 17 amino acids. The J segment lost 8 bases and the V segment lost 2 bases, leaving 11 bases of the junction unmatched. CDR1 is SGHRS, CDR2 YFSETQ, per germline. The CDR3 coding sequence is TGCGCCAGCAGCTTAACAGGGGGCGTCAGGTCTGATTCACCCCTCCACTTT. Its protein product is CASSLTGGVRSDSPLHF.

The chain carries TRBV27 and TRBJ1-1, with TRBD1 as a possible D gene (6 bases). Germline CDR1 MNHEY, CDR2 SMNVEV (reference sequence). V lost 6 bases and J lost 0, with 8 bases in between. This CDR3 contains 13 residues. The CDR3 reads CASRDSMNTEAFF. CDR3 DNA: TGTGCCAGCAGGGACAGTATGAACACTGAAGCTTTCTTT.

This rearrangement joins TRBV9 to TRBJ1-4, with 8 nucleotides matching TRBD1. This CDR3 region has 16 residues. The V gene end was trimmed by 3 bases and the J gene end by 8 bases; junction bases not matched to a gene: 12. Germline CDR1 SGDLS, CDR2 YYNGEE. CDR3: CASSETIGQGGEKLFF. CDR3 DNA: TGTGCCAGCAGCGAGACCATCGGACAGGGAGGCGAAAAACTGTTTTTT.

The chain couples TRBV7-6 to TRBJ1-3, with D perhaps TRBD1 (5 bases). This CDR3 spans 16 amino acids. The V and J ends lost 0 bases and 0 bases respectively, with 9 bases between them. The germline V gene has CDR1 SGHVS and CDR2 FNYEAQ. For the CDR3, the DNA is TGTGCCAGCAGCTTAGCCCTGGACAACTCTGGAAACACCATATATTTT. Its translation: CASSLALDNSGNTIYF. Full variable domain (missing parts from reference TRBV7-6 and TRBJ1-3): GAGVSQSPRYKVTKRGQDVALRCDPISGHVSLYWYRQALGQGPEFLTYFNYEAQQDKSGLPNDRFSAERPEGSISTLTIQRTEQRDSAMYRCASSLALDNSGNTIYFGEGSWLTVV.

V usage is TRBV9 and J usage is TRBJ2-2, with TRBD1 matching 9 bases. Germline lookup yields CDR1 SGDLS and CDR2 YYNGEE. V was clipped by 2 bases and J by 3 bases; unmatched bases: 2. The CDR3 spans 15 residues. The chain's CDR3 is CASSVTGGYTGELFF. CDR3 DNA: TGTGCCAGCAGCGTGACAGGGGGTTACACCGGGGAGCTGTTTTTT.

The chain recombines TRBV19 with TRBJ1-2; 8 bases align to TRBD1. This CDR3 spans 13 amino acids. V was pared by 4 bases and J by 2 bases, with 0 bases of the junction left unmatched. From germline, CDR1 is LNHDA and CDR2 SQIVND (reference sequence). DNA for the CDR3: TGTGCCAGTAGTAACAGGGGGAACTATGGCTACACCTTC. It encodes CASSNRGNYGYTF.

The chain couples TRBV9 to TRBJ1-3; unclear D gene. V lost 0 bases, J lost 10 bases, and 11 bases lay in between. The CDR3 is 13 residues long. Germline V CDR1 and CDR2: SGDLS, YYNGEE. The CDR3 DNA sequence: TGTGCCAGCAGCGTAGATGTCGGAGTGACCATATATTTT. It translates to CASSVDVGVTIYF.

The CDR3 nucleotides read TGCGCCAGCAGCCAAGGCGCGGGGGAGACCTACGAGCAGTACTTC. It is translated as CASSQGAGETYEQYF. V is TRBV4-3 and J is TRBJ2-7; 7 bases align to TRBD2. The CDR3 contains 15 residues. Germline trimming cut 1 base from V and 2 bases from J; bases unmatched to any gene: 5. Germline values: CDR1 LGHNA, CDR2 YSLEER.

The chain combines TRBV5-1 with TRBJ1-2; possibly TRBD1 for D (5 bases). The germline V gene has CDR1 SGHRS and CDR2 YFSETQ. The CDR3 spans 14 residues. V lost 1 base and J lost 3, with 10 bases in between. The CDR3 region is CASSLTAGDYGYTF. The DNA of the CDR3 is TGCGCCAGCAGCTTGACGGCGGGGGACTATGGCTACACCTTC.

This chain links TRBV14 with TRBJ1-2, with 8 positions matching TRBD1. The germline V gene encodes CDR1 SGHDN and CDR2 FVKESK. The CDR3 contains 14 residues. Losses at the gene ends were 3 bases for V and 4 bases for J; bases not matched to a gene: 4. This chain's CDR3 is CASSQLDRAYGYTF. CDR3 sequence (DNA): TGTGCCAGCAGCCAGTTGGACAGGGCCTATGGCTACACCTTC.

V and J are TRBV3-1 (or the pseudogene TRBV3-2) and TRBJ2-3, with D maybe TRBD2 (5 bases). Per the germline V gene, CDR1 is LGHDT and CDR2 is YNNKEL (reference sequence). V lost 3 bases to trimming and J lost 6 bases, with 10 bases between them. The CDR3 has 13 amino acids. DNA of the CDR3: TGTGCCAGCAGCCAGTTGGAGGTGGATACGCAGTATTTT. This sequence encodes CASSQLEVDTQYF.

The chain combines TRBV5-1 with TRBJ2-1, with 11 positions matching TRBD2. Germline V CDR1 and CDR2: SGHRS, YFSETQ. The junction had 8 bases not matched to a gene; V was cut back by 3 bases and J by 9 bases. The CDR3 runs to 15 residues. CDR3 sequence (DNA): TGCGCCAGCAGCTCTCTAGCGGGGGGCTCCCGTGAGCAGTTCTTC. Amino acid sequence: CASSSLAGGSREQFF.